This T cell receptor (beta chain) was recorded in a study of blood T cell repertoires in COVID-19. Whole-study context: Material from acute and convalescent COVID-19 was sourced from the United States, Italy and Spain. Nucleic acid was either cDNA or gDNA, and it came from T cells, B-cell-depleted T cells, or PBMCs.

Residents of 20 to 25 US areas, aged roughly 18 to 89 years, made up the participants. As originally analysed: Reference gene primer amplification gave estimated nucleated cell counts. The assay was immunoSEQ multiplex PCR, and TCRdb's table has in-frame clones only and misses some. The V and J calls and clone size are taken from that table; D and trimming were inferred from the DNA. This table holds about 320,000 clones, under 90% found once. The CDR3 contains 14 residues. From germline, CDR1 is SGHTA and CDR2 FQGNSA. V lost 1 base and J 6 bases, leaving 9 bases between the germline ends. This clonotype was obtained from a man in his sixties who had recovered from COVID-19. Sequenced input: PBMCs or T cells enriched from blood (not recorded which). The chain carries TRBV7-2 and TRBJ2-2; weak D call: TRBD2 (5 bases). CDR3 region: CASSLGGGSGELFF. In DNA form, the CDR3 reads TGTGCCAGCAGCTTAGGTGGAGGCTCCGGGGAGCTGTTTTTT.